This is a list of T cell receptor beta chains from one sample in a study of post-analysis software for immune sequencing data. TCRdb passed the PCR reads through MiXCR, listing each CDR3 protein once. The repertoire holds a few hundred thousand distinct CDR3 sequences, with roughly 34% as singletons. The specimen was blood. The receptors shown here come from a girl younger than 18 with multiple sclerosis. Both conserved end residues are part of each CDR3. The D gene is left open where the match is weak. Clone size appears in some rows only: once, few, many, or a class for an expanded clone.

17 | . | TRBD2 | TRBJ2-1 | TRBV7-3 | TGTGCCAGCAGCTTACGCGCTGCGGGGGGTATGTCAAATGAGCAGTTCTTC | CASSLRAAGGMSNEQFF
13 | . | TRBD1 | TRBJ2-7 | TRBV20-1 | TGCAGTGCTAGAGAGACAGGGGTCTACGAGCAGTACTTC | CSARETGVYEQYF
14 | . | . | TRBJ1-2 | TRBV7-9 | TGTGCCAGCAGCTCCACCTCCTACGAAAATGGCTACACCTTC | CASSSTSYENGYTF
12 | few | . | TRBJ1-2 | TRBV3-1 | TGTGCCAGCAGCCAAGGCGTGTACGTCTACACCTTC | CASSQGVYVYTF
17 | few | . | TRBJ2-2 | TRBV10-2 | TGCGCCAGCACTGCTGGTGGGTGGGGGCTGAACACCGGGGAGCTGTTTTTT | CASTAGGWGLNTGELFF
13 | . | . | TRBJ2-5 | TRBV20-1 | TGCAGTGCTAATACAGGAATCCAAGAGACCCAGTACTTC | CSANTGIQETQYF
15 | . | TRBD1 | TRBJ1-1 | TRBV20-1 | TGCAGTGCTAGTGGGGAGGGGACAGAGCGATATGAAGCTTTCTTT | CSASGEGTERYEAFF
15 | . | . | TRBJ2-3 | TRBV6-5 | TGTGCCAGCAGTACCGAATCAGAAGGCACAGATACGCAGTATTTT | CASSTESEGTDTQYF
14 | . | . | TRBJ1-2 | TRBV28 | TGTGCCAGCAGTTGGGACAAGACCAACTATGGCTACACCTTC | CASSWDKTNYGYTF
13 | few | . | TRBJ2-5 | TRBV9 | TGTGCCGGCAGCGTAGCCGGGGGAGAGACCCAGTACTTC | CAGSVAGGETQYF
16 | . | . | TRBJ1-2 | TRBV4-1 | TGCGCCAGCAGCCAAGAGGGAGGGACCACCAACTATGGCTACACCTTC | CASSQEGGTTNYGYTF
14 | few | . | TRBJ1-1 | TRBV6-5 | TGTGCCAGCAGTTATTCCAGGGAGGGGACTGAAGCTTTCTTT | CASSYSREGTEAFF
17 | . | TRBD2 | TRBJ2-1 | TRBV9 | TGTGCCAGCAGCGTAGCCGTTGGGCGGGGGGGCGGTGATGAGCAGTTCTTC | CASSVAVGRGGGDEQFF
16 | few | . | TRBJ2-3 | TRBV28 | TGTGCCAGCAGTTGGGGTAGAGACTTACACACAGATACGCAGTATTTT | CASSWGRDLHTDTQYF
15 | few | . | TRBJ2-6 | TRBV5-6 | TGTGCCAGCTTGACAGGCCCCTCTGGGGCCAACGTCCTGACTTTC | CASLTGPSGANVLTF
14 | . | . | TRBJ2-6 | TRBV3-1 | TGTGCCAGCAGCCAAGGAGGCGCCTTCAACGTCCTGACTTTC | CASSQGGAFNVLTF
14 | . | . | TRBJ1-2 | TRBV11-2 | TGTGCCAGCAGCTTAGGAATAGGTCCCCAGGGCTACACCTTC | CASSLGIGPQGYTF
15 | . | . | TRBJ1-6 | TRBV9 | TGTGCCAGCAGCGTAGGTGGCTCCTATAATTCACCCCTCCACTTT | CASSVGGSYNSPLHF
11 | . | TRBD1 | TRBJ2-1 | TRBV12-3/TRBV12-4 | TGTGCCAGCAGTCCCAGGGGGACACAGTTCTTC | CASSPRGTQFF
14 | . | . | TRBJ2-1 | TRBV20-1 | TGCAGTGCTTGTCAGGGGTCAGAATACAATGAGCAGTTCTTC | CSACQGSEYNEQFF
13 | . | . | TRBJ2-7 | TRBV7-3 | TGTGCCAGCAGCTTAAACCCAGAGGGCGAGCAGTACTTC | CASSLNPEGEQYF
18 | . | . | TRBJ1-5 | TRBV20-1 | TGCAGTGCTAAATTCTTGGCCTTTACAGGGATGGCGGATCAGCCCCAGCATTTT | CSAKFLAFTGMADQPQHF
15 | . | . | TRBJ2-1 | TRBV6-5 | TGTGCCAGGGCCGTAACAGGGATGGGCTACAATGAGCAGTTCTTC | CARAVTGMGYNEQFF
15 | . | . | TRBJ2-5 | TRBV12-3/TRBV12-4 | TGTGCCAGCAGTTTAGCGCTAACGGGACCAGAGACCCAGTACTTC | CASSLALTGPETQYF
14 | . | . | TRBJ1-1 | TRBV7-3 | TGTGCCAGCAGCTTAATATCAGGGGACACTGAAGCTTTCTTT | CASSLISGDTEAFF
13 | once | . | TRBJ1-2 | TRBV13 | TGTGCCAGCAGCCGACGACAGGCCACTGGCTACACCTTC | CASSRRQATGYTF
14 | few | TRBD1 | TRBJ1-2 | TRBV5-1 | TGCGCCAGCAGCCGACCGACAGGGCACTATGGCTACACCTTC | CASSRPTGHYGYTF
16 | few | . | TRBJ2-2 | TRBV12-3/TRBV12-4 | TGTGCCAGCAGTCCACTGGACTCGCTTGTCACCGGGGAGCTGTTTTTT | CASSPLDSLVTGELFF
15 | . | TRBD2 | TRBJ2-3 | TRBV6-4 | TGTGCCAGCAGAGATCAACTAGCGGTCACAGATACGCAGTATTTT | CASRDQLAVTDTQYF
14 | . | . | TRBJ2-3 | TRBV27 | TGTGCCAGCAGTTTAATGGACAGAAAGGATACGCAGTATTTT | CASSLMDRKDTQYF
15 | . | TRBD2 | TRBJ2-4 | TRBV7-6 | TGTGCCAGCAGCCTATGTGCGGGAGCCGAAAACATTCAGTACTTC | CASSLCAGAENIQYF
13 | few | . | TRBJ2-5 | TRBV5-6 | TGTGCCAGCACCTGGGGTGGGGAAGAGACCCAGTACTTC | CASTWGGEETQYF
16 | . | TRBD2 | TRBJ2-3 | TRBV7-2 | TGTGCCAGCAGCTTACGAGGCGGGGGGTACACAGATACGCAGTATTTT | CASSLRGGGYTDTQYF
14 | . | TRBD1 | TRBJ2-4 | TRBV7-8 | TGTGCCAGCAGCTTAGGGACAGGGACAAACATTCAGTACTTC | CASSLGTGTNIQYF
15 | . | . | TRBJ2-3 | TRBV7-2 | TGTGCCAGCAGCGGAGGGCACTCCCGCTCAGATACGCAGTATTTT | CASSGGHSRSDTQYF
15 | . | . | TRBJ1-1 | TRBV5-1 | TGCGCCAGCAGCTTGGCCTCAGGGAGGGGCACTGAAGCTTTCTTT | CASSLASGRGTEAFF
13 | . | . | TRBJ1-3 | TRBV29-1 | TGCAGCGTTAGACAAGGCTCTGGAAACACCATATATTTT | CSVRQGSGNTIYF
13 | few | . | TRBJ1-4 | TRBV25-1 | TGTGCCAGCAGTAAACCGGCCAATGAAAAACTGTTTTTT | CASSKPANEKLFF
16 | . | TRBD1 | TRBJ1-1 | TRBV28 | TGTGCCAGCAGTTTCGAGCCCGGGACAGTTAACACTGAAGCTTTCTTT | CASSFEPGTVNTEAFF
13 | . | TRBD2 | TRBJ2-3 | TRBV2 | TGTGCCAGCGTTAGCGGGGGGCCAGATACGCAGTATTTT | CASVSGGPDTQYF
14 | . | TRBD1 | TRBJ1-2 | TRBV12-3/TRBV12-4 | TGTGCCAGCAGCGGACAAACAGGGGCCTATGGCTACACCTTC | CASSGQTGAYGYTF
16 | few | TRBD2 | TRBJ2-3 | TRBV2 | TGTGCCAGCAGTGAAGAGGGGGGGACTAGCGTAAATACGCAGTATTTT | CASSEEGGTSVNTQYF
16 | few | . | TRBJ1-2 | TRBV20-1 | TGCAGTGCTAGAGATCAATGGGCGGCCCCTAACTATGGCTACACCTTC | CSARDQWAAPNYGYTF
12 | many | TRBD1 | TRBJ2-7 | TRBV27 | TGTGCCAGCAGCCACAGGGGTTACGAGCAGTACTTC | CASSHRGYEQYF
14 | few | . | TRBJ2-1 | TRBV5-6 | TGTGCCAGCAGCCTTCGTACCACCAGCAATGAGCAGTTCTTC | CASSLRTTSNEQFF
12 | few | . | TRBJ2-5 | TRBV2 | TGTGCCACCGGCAGGAACCAAGAGACCCAGTACTTC | CATGRNQETQYF
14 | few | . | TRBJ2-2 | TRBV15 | TGTGCCACCAGCTGGACACTGAACACCGGGGAGCTGTTTTTT | CATSWTLNTGELFF